Following are 25 T cell receptor beta chains from one sample sequenced in a study of T cell changes during pregnancy in multiple sclerosis (dated by TCRdb to about 2019). Libraries were constructed by the immunoSEQ multiplex PCR assay. Sourced from immuneACCESS, this table was stored by TCRdb with only in-frame sequences that have V and J called. A share of the clones is absent; for the studies checked, an unresolved V gene accounts for under half, and the remainder has no known explanation. This sample has roughly 61,000 clones in its table, and about 88% of those were observed once. Approximately 3% of the sample comes from the top ten. The source material was peripheral blood, sampled in the first trimester of pregnancy. The receptors stem from a female donor in good health, enrolled as a control in a pregnancy study.

This clone was observed once. The chain uses TRBV27 and TRBJ1-2, with 10 bases matching TRBD1. Germline trimming cut 4 bases from V and 8 bases from J; bases unmatched to any gene: 10. The germline V gene encodes CDR1 MNHEY and CDR2 SMNVEV (reference sequence). The CDR3 extends over 15 amino acids. This CDR3 is CASSSLTGGSGGYTF. The CDR3 region has the DNA TGTGCCAGCAGTTCTTTGACAGGGGGCAGTGGAGGCTACACCTTC.

This chain uses TRBV19 with TRBJ1-5, with TRBD1 matching 8 bases. The CDR3 is 14 residues long. The germline V gene has CDR1 LNHDA and CDR2 SQIVND (reference sequence). V lost 1 base and J lost 9; bases outside the gene matches: 5. CDR3 region: CASSIVDRDGPQHF. The CDR3 coding sequence is TGTGCCAGTAGTATAGTGGACAGGGACGGGCCCCAGCATTTT.

The genes are TRBV15 and TRBJ1-5, with D tentatively TRBD1 (6 bases). Germline V gene lookup returns CDR1 LNHNV and CDR2 YYDKDF (reference sequence). V shed 8 bases and J shed 3 bases, with 14 bases lying between them. The CDR3 extends over 14 amino acids. CDR3 nucleotide sequence: TGTGCCACCTACGGGCCAGGGGACAATCAGCCCCAGCATTTT. Translation: CATYGPGDNQPQHF.

V gene TRBV7-3 combines with J gene TRBJ2-3; 14 bases agree with TRBD2. In germline, CDR1 is SGHTA, CDR2 FQGTGA. The CDR3 runs 19 residues. Unmatched junction bases numbered 14, after V lost 5 bases and J lost 4 bases. In nucleotides, the CDR3 is TGTGCCAGCAGCCTTAAAAATCCGGGACTAGCGGGAGCTGCAGATACGCAGTATTTT. Protein product: CASSLKNPGLAGAADTQYF.

J is TRBJ1-1 and V is TRBV5-6; D uncertain. The CDR3 spans 11 residues. Deletions cut 4 bases from V and 7 bases from J, with 8 bases between. Germline lookup yields CDR1 SGHDT and CDR2 YYEEEE. CDR3 sequence reads: CASSRVDEAFF. The CDR3 nucleotides are TGTGCCAGCAGCCGGGTGGATGAAGCTTTCTTT.

The chain is built from TRBV10-2 and TRBJ2-2; 9 bases line up with TRBD2. Trimming removed 3 bases from V and 6 bases from J; junction bases left unmatched: 5. CDR1 is WSHSY and CDR2 is SAAADI in the germline V gene. The CDR3 sequence is 15 residues long. The CDR3 DNA follows: TGCGCCAGCAGTGATGCGGGAGGGCCGGCCGGGGAGCTGTTTTTT. Its translation: CASSDAGGPAGELFF.

The chain couples TRBV7-3 to TRBJ1-1; 9 nucleotides align to TRBD1. With V trimmed by 5 bases and J by 4 bases, 11 bases remained unmatched. The germline V gene has CDR1 SGHTA and CDR2 FQGTGA. The CDR3 is 16 residues long. For the CDR3, the DNA is TGTGCCAGCAGCCTCCGGGACAGGGATCCCCTCACTGAAGCTTTCTTT. It specifies CASSLRDRDPLTEAFF.

This sequence joins TRBV9 and TRBJ2-1; no definite D call. The germline CDR1 and CDR2 sequences are SGDLS and YYNGEE. V dropped 1 base and J dropped 8 bases, with 10 bases sitting between them. The CDR3 runs to 13 residues. CDR3 bases: TGTGCCAGCAGCGTAAACGTCCGCGATGAGCAGTTCTTC. The encoded protein is CASSVNVRDEQFF.

The V gene is TRBV6-5, the J gene TRBJ2-7; TRBD1 agrees at 7 bases. V shed 6 bases and J 0 bases; nucleotides not matched to a gene: 2. The germline V gene has CDR1 MNHEY and CDR2 SVGAGI. This CDR3 has 13 amino acids. CDR3 amino acids: CASRNRGSYEQYF. The CDR3 DNA reads TGTGCCAGCAGAAACAGGGGCTCCTACGAGCAGTACTTC.

This clone was observed a handful of times. V is TRBV7-6 and J is TRBJ2-2; no reliable D call. The V end was cut by 1 base, the J end by 0 bases, with 6 bases between. The V gene's germline CDR1 is SGHVS and CDR2 FNYEAQ. The CDR3 covers 15 residues. The CDR3 nucleotides are TGTGCCAGCAGCTTAGGCACTGCGAACACCGGGGAGCTGTTTTTT. Encoded protein: CASSLGTANTGELFF.

The chain uses TRBV18 and TRBJ1-3; 9 bases are shared with TRBD1. The CDR3 length is 14 residues. Germline-derived CDR1 and CDR2 are KGHSH and LQKENI. V was clipped by 4 bases and J by 4 bases; unmatched bases: 2. CDR3 region: CASSRDREGNTIYF. CDR3 in DNA: TGTGCCAGCTCACGGGACAGGGAAGGAAACACCATATATTTT.

Only one count was recorded for this clone. V is TRBV23-1 and J is TRBJ1-2; 10 positions match TRBD1. TRBV23-1 is identified as an open reading frame with a role that is uncertain. V was clipped by 2 bases and J by 1 base; unmatched bases: 7. This CDR3 contains 17 residues. The CDR3 loop reads CASSQMGQGRYNYGYTF. The CDR3 bases are TGCGCCAGCAGTCAAATGGGACAGGGGCGTTATAACTATGGCTACACCTTC.

CDR3 in DNA: TGTGTCCTAGGACAGCTCTATGGCTACACCTTC. Translated, it gives CVLGQLYGYTF. V usage is TRBV2 and J usage is TRBJ1-2; D possibly corresponds to TRBD1 (6 bases). CDR1 and CDR2 from the germline V gene are SNHLY and FYNNEI. The CDR3 has 11 residues. Using reference TRBV2 and TRBJ1-2 for the parts outside the CDR3, the full variable domain is EPEVTQTPSHQVTQMGQEVILRCVPISNHLYFYWYRQILGQKVEFLVSFYNNEISEKSEIFDDQFSVERPDGSNFTLKIRSTKLEDSAMYFCVLGQLYGYTFGSGTRLTVV.

This rearrangement joins TRBV7-2 to TRBJ2-5; no firm D call. Trimming left V 5 bases short and J 2 bases short, with 9 bases between. Germline V gene sequence: CDR1 SGHTA, CDR2 FQGNSA. The CDR3 consists of 13 residues. CDR3 in amino acids: CASSPPPQETQYF. The CDR3 DNA reads TGTGCCAGCAGCCCCCCTCCTCAAGAGACCCAGTACTTC. The full variable domain, with the rest looked up from reference TRBV7-2 and TRBJ2-5, is GAGVSQSPSNKVTEKGKDVELRCDPISGHTALYWYRQSLGQGLEFLIYFQGNSAPDKSGLPSDRFSAERTGGSVSTLTIQRTQQEDSAVYLCASSPPPQETQYFGPGTRLLVL.

The chain joins TRBV7-9 to TRBJ2-7; 8 positions agree with TRBD2. Germline assignment: CDR1 SEHNR and CDR2 FQNEAQ (reference sequence). The J segment lost 1 base and the V segment lost 5 bases, leaving 13 bases of the junction unmatched. This CDR3 is 17 amino acids long. CDR3 in DNA: TGTGCCAGCAGCATACCCTCGGGACTAGAACTTTCCTACGAGCAGTACTTC. Translation: CASSIPSGLELSYEQYF.

The CDR3 protein is CASGLQGAGTEAFF. In nucleotides, the CDR3 is TGCGCCAGCGGCCTACAGGGGGCAGGAACTGAAGCTTTCTTT. The chain combines TRBV5-1 with TRBJ1-1; 9 bases line up with TRBD1. After removal of 7 bases from V and 5 bases from J, the junction contained 9 bases not matched to a gene. Germline CDR1 SGHRS, CDR2 YFSETQ. There are 14 residues in the CDR3. Based on the CDR3 plus reference TRBV5-1 and TRBJ1-1, the full variable domain is KAGVTQTPRYLIKTRGQQVTLSCSPISGHRSVSWYQQTPGQGLQFLFEYFSETQRNKGNFPGRFSGRQFSNSRSEMNVSTLELGDSALYLCASGLQGAGTEAFFGQGTRLTVV.

This chain joins TRBV18 and TRBJ2-7; D is possibly TRBD1 (6 bases). This CDR3 is 14 amino acids long. Germline V gene lookup returns CDR1 KGHSH and CDR2 LQKENI. Trimming stripped 2 bases from V and 4 bases from J, with 12 bases between. The CDR3 coding sequence is TGTGCCAGCTCACCAACCCCCACAGGGTACGAGCAGTACTTC. This gives the protein CASSPTPTGYEQYF.

This sequence joins TRBV6-5 and TRBJ1-2, with 11 nucleotides matching TRBD1. The V gene's germline CDR1 is MNHEY and CDR2 SVGAGI. This CDR3 is built from 15 residues. V lost 0 bases to trimming and J lost 5 bases; unmatched junction nucleotides: 2. The CDR3 region is CASSYSGTGGYGYTF. Here the CDR3 DNA reads TGTGCCAGCAGTTACTCCGGGACAGGGGGATATGGCTACACCTTC.

The chain carries TRBV28 and TRBJ2-3; maybe TRBD2 (5 bases). The CDR3 runs to 14 residues. The germline CDR1 and CDR2 sequences are MDHEN and SYDVKM. The V gene lost 5 bases and the J gene lost 4 bases, with 13 bases spanning the gap. In DNA form, the CDR3 reads TGTGCCAGCAGTCCCCGGAGGCAGTCAGATACGCAGTATTTT. This gives the protein CASSPRRQSDTQYF.

The rearrangement joins TRBV12-5 to TRBJ2-5, with D maybe TRBD2 (5 bases). CDR1 and CDR2 from the germline V gene are LGHNT and FRNRAP. V lost 1 base and J lost 6, with 12 bases in between. The CDR3 extends over 14 amino acids. Written as DNA, the CDR3 is TGTGCTAGTGGTTTGGATAGCGCCTCACAGACCCAGTACTTC. This gives the protein CASGLDSASQTQYF.

The chain has TRBV27 and TRBJ2-1; no reliable D call. Germline V CDR1 and CDR2: MNHEY, SMNVEV (reference sequence). The CDR3 sequence is 15 residues long. Trimming took 6 bases from V and 6 from J, leaving 18 bases between them. In nucleotides, the CDR3 is TGTGCCAGCAGGTTCTCTATCGAAGCGAGCAATGAGCAGTTCTTC. Protein product: CASRFSIEASNEQFF.

The chain recombines TRBV4-2 with TRBJ1-3; D not certain. CDR1 and CDR2 from the germline V gene are LGHNA and YNFKEQ. This CDR3 spans 14 amino acids. The V end was cut by 2 bases, the J end by 0 bases, with 5 bases between. This CDR3 is CASSQLDSGNTIYF. In nucleotides, the CDR3 is TGTGCCAGCAGCCAACTAGACTCTGGAAACACCATATATTTT.

The rearrangement joins TRBV28 to TRBJ2-7; TRBD1 might be the D (5 bases). The V end was cut by 1 base, the J end by 3 bases, with 13 bases between. The CDR3 extends over 15 amino acids. CDR1 and CDR2 (germline): MDHEN, SYDVKM. The CDR3 loop reads CASSLYSDSLYEQYF. CDR3 nucleotides: TGTGCCAGCAGTTTATACTCCGACAGCCTCTACGAGCAGTACTTC.

This clone was seen only once. At the DNA level, this CDR3 is encoded by other sequences in the same sample as well. The chain has TRBV9 and TRBJ2-7, with TRBD1 matching 9 bases. The V gene end was trimmed by 0 bases and the J gene end by 2 bases; junction bases not matched to a gene: 3. The germline gives CDR1 SGDLS, CDR2 YYNGEE. The CDR3 totals 15 residues. The CDR3 loop is CASSVGGTGTYEQYF. The CDR3 DNA follows: TGTGCCAGCAGCGTAGGAGGGACAGGGACCTACGAGCAGTACTTC.

The V gene is TRBV10-2, the J gene TRBJ2-3; TRBD2 matches 8 bases. CDR1 and CDR2 from the germline V gene are WSHSY and SAAADI. V shed 3 bases, J shed 4 bases, and the junction held 9 bases outside the gene matches. This CDR3 is 16 amino acids long. CDR3 sequence: CASSDQGAGVADTQYF. DNA for the CDR3: TGCGCCAGCAGTGATCAAGGAGCGGGAGTAGCAGATACGCAGTATTTT.